What follows are 24 T cell receptor beta chains derived from one specimen sequenced in a study of Ad26.COV2.S vaccination and SARS-CoV-2 variants. The treatment was: some 20 received Ad26.COV2.S at low or high dose, single or two shots; roughly five received placebo; per-sample allocation not given. Day 63 following the first vaccine or placebo injection was when the samples were taken. Measured with immunoSEQ multiplex PCR; TCRdb has only the in-frame clones, and not every one. The sample yields hundreds of thousands of clones, around nine tenths seen once. The sequencing used peripheral blood, collected in a trial of Ad26.COV2.S vaccine versus placebo. The receptors were sampled from a person aged 18 to 59 who received the Ad26.COV2.S COVID-19 vaccine or a placebo.

The table lists this clone with a count of one. The sample holds other DNA sequences that translate to the same CDR3. Here the CDR3 reads CASSVGQGREKLFF. Written as DNA, the CDR3 is TGTGCCAGCAGCGTAGGGCAAGGGAGGGAAAAACTGTTTTTT. This chain connects TRBV9 to TRBJ1-4; D gene ambiguous. This CDR3 is built from 14 residues. Trimming removed 0 bases at V and 8 bases at J, with 11 bases between. Germline values: CDR1 SGDLS, CDR2 YYNGEE.

This clone was seen once. The chain carries TRBV5-1 and TRBJ2-3; D remains ambiguous. Germline CDR1 reads SGHRS; CDR2 reads YFSETQ. The ends were cut back, 5 bases at V and 0 bases at J, with 4 bases in the middle. This CDR3 contains 12 residues. CDR3 loop: CASSASTDTQYF. For the CDR3, the DNA is TGCGCCAGCAGTGCAAGCACAGATACGCAGTATTTT.

The chain employs TRBV28 and TRBJ2-7; D gene unclear. The CDR3 totals 14 residues. Trimming removed 2 bases from V and 1 base from J, with 9 bases in between. CDR1 and CDR2 from the germline V gene are MDHEN and SYDVKM. The CDR3 coding sequence is TGTGCCAGCAGTTTAGCGGCCGCATCCTACGAGCAGTACTTC. As protein: CASSLAAASYEQYF.

The V gene is TRBV7-8, the J gene TRBJ2-7; the D gene is possibly TRBD1 (6 bases). The CDR3 runs 13 residues. Germline V gene lookup returns CDR1 SGHVS and CDR2 FQNEAQ. Trimming stripped 1 base from V and 7 bases from J, with 11 bases between. In DNA form, the CDR3 reads TGTGCCAGCAGCTTAGGGTCAGGGGATGAGCAGTACTTC. It translates to CASSLGSGDEQYF.

The V gene is TRBV10-3, the J gene TRBJ2-6, with 9 bases that match TRBD1. V dropped 5 bases and J dropped 4; count of bases not matched to a gene: 12. The germline V gene encodes CDR1 ENHRY and CDR2 SYGVKD. This CDR3 comprises 18 residues. For the CDR3, the DNA is TGTGCCATCAGTCTACAGGGGGCGTCCACTCTGGGGGCCAACGTCCTGACTTTC. Its translation: CAISLQGASTLGANVLTF.

The V and J genes are TRBV10-2 and TRBJ2-1, with D possibly called TRBD1 or TRBD2 (5 bases each). The CDR3 sequence is 12 residues long. Trimming took 7 bases from V and 10 from J, leaving 14 bases between them. Germline assignment: CDR1 WSHSY and CDR2 SAAADI. The CDR3 nucleotides are TGCGCCAGCATCCGGGACCGCGGGGAGCAGTTCTTC. Translating it yields CASIRDRGEQFF.

The rearrangement links TRBV4-3 to TRBJ2-6; no firm D call. Germline-derived CDR1 and CDR2 are LGHNA and YSLEER. The length of the CDR3 is 16 residues. V lost 7 bases and J 0 bases, leaving 13 bases between the germline ends. CDR3 in amino acids: CASIPGFFSGANVLTF. As DNA, the CDR3 is TGCGCCAGCATCCCCGGGTTCTTCTCTGGGGCCAACGTCCTGACTTTC.

The genes are TRBV6-5 and TRBJ1-1; D may be TRBD1 (6 bases). Looked up from germline, CDR1 is MNHEY and CDR2 is SVGAGI. This CDR3 spans 14 amino acids. Trimming left V 4 bases short and J 5 bases short, with 14 bases between. CDR3 amino acids: CASSFLTRGTEAFF. DNA of the CDR3: TGTGCCAGCAGTTTTCTGACTAGGGGGACTGAAGCTTTCTTT.

The J gene is TRBJ2-4, the V gene TRBV6-2 or TRBV6-3; the D is unclear. The CDR3 has 14 residues. Trimming stripped 5 bases from V and 8 bases from J, with 16 bases between. Germline lookup yields CDR1 MNHEY and CDR2 SVGEGT. In DNA, the CDR3 is TGTGCCAGCAGTGTTAGGTCCGCCAAGGACATTCAGTACTTC. Amino acids: CASSVRSAKDIQYF.

The chain recombines TRBV29-1 with TRBJ1-1; 7 bases align to TRBD1. This CDR3 is built from 13 residues. The V gene end was trimmed by 8 bases and the J gene end by 3 bases; junction bases not matched to a gene: 9. The germline V gene encodes CDR1 SQVTM and CDR2 ANQGSEA. The CDR3 spells CSTRQGQDTEAFF. The CDR3 DNA is TGCAGCACTAGACAGGGACAAGACACTGAAGCTTTCTTT.

The genes are TRBV12-3 or TRBV12-4 and TRBJ1-1; D gene unclear. The CDR3 totals 13 residues. Trimming stripped 2 bases from V and 4 bases from J, with 8 bases between. The CDR3 region is CASSLLVGTEAFF. As DNA, the CDR3 is TGTGCCAGCAGTTTATTGGTGGGCACTGAAGCTTTCTTT.

The J gene is TRBJ2-2, the V gene TRBV29-1; D unresolved. V was shortened by 6 bases and J by 0 bases, with 11 bases between the two germline ends. CDR1 SQVTM and CDR2 ANQGSEA come from the germline V gene. This CDR3 contains 14 residues. The CDR3 DNA reads as TGCAGCGTCCCAGGCACTCCGAACACCGGGGAGCTGTTTTTT. The encoded protein is CSVPGTPNTGELFF.

This clone appeared a single time. V and J are TRBV5-1 and TRBJ1-3; D gene ambiguous. The V end lost 4 bases, the J end lost 4 bases, and 9 bases lay between the germline ends. The CDR3 consists of 13 residues. CDR1 and CDR2 from the germline V gene are SGHRS and YFSETQ. CDR3 region: CASSAVLGNTIYF. Written as DNA, the CDR3 is TGCGCCAGCAGCGCCGTACTGGGAAACACCATATATTTT.

The chain employs TRBV27 and TRBJ2-1; D could derive from TRBD1 or TRBD2 (5 bases each). The germline CDR1 and CDR2 sequences are MNHEY and SMNVEV (reference sequence). V shed 2 bases and J shed 1 base, with 9 bases lying between them. The CDR3 extends over 15 amino acids. DNA for the CDR3: TGTGCCAGCAGTTTAGAGGGGCAATCCTACAATGAGCAGTTCTTC. As protein: CASSLEGQSYNEQFF.

The rearrangement uses TRBV19 and TRBJ2-1, with 9 bases lining up with TRBD2. CDR1 and CDR2 (germline): LNHDA, SQIVND (reference sequence). V trimming: 3 bases; J trimming: 8 bases; junction bases outside the gene matches: 14. This CDR3 has 17 residues. CDR3 nucleotide sequence: TGTGCCAGTAGTATCGGGCTAGCGGGGTCTTATAACGATGAGCAGTTCTTC. Protein product: CASSIGLAGSYNDEQFF.

The gene calls are TRBV6-9 and TRBJ2-3; 11 bases align to TRBD2. Unmatched junction bases numbered 15, after V lost 0 bases and J lost 4 bases. The CDR3 has 20 amino acids. Germline V gene sequence: CDR1 MNHGY, CDR2 SVAAGI. This CDR3 reads CASSYSIAGGPSREPDTQYF. The CDR3 DNA sequence: TGTGCCAGCAGTTATTCAATAGCGGGAGGGCCTTCAAGGGAGCCAGATACGCAGTATTTT.

The rearrangement links TRBV10-3 to TRBJ1-2, with a tentative D call TRBD1 (6 bases). V lost 0 bases and J lost 5, with 13 bases in between. The CDR3 consists of 15 residues. Germline values: CDR1 ENHRY, CDR2 SYGVKD. CDR3 region: CAISESGRGGYGYTF. CDR3 DNA sequence: TGTGCCATCAGTGAGTCGGGCAGGGGAGGTTATGGCTACACCTTC.

The table lists this clone with a few counts. The chain has TRBV6-2 or TRBV6-3 and TRBJ2-7, with D unresolved. CDR3 length: 12 amino acids. The V gene lost 2 bases and the J gene lost 10 bases, with 12 bases spanning the gap. Germline CDR1 is MNHEY and CDR2 is SVGEGT. The chain's CDR3 is CASSYASAAQYF. CDR3 in DNA: TGTGCCAGCAGTTACGCCAGCGCCGCCCAGTACTTC.

The V and J genes are TRBV29-1 and TRBJ1-2; 12 bases line up with TRBD1. CDR1 and CDR2 (germline): SQVTM, ANQGSEA. The trim removed 2 bases at V and 6 bases at J, leaving 7 bases unmatched. This CDR3 spans 15 amino acids. The CDR3 protein is CSVEKPGQGANGYTF. For the CDR3, the DNA is TGCAGCGTTGAAAAGCCGGGACAGGGGGCGAATGGCTACACCTTC.

This chain connects TRBV6-5 to TRBJ1-5, with D perhaps matching TRBD1 (5 bases). The CDR3 is 14 residues long. V was pared by 1 base and J by 5 bases, with 9 bases between. Germline V gene sequence: CDR1 MNHEY, CDR2 SVGAGI. CDR3 nucleotide sequence: TGTGCCAGCAGTTACTACGCGGGGGATCAGCCCCAGCATTTT. Protein sequence: CASSYYAGDQPQHF.

This chain joins TRBV4-3 and TRBJ2-7; 12 bases align to TRBD2. The CDR3 runs to 15 residues. With 0 bases clipped from V and 4 bases from J, the junction kept 1 base outside the gene matches. CDR1 and CDR2 (germline): LGHNA, YSLEER. The CDR3, as DNA: TGCGCCAGCAGCCAAGAGACTAGCGGGAGTTACGAGCAGTACTTC. Translation gives CASSQETSGSYEQYF.

The rearrangement joins TRBV14 to TRBJ2-2; no firm D call. CDR3 length: 17 residues. The germline V gene has CDR1 SGHDN and CDR2 FVKESK. Trimming cost V 4 bases and J 2 bases, with 17 bases left between them. CDR3 residues: CASSPRTGDVNTGELFF. CDR3 coding DNA: TGTGCCAGCAGCCCTCGCACTGGGGATGTCAACACCGGGGAGCTGTTTTTT.

The V call is TRBV30, the J call TRBJ1-6; D is perhaps TRBD1 (6 bases). Trimming removed 7 bases at V and 6 bases at J, with 19 bases between. This CDR3 comprises 15 residues. The germline gives CDR1 GTSNPN, CDR2 SVGIG (reference sequence). CDR3 DNA: TGTGCCTCCCTATGGACAGCCGGGGGTAATTCACCCCTCCACTTT. Encoded protein: CASLWTAGGNSPLHF.

The table lists this clone with a count of one. The V gene is TRBV2, the J gene TRBJ2-7, with TRBD2 matching 11 bases. CDR3 length equals 15 residues. From germline, CDR1 is SNHLY and CDR2 FYNNEI. V was clipped by 4 bases and J by 2 bases; unmatched bases: 4. Written as DNA, the CDR3 is TGTGCCAGCAGTGTCATAGCGGGAGGGACCTACGAGCAGTACTTC. Translation: CASSVIAGGTYEQYF.